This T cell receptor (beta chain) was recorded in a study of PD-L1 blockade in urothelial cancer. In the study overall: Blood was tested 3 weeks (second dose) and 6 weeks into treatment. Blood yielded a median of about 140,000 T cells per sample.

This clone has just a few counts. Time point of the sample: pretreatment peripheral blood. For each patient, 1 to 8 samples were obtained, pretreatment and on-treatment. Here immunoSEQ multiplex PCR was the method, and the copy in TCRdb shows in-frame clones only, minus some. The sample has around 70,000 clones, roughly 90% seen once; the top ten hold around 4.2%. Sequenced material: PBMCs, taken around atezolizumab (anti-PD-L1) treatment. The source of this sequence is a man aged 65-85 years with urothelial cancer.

The CDR3 loop is CASSYTGSEAFF. The CDR3 DNA sequence: TGTGCCAGCAGTTACACAGGGTCTGAAGCTTTCTTT. V usage is TRBV6-5 and J usage is TRBJ1-1; possible D gene TRBD1, 6 bases. Trimming removed 2 bases at V and 6 bases at J, with 7 bases between. This CDR3 contains 12 residues. The germline V gene has CDR1 MNHEY and CDR2 SVGAGI.